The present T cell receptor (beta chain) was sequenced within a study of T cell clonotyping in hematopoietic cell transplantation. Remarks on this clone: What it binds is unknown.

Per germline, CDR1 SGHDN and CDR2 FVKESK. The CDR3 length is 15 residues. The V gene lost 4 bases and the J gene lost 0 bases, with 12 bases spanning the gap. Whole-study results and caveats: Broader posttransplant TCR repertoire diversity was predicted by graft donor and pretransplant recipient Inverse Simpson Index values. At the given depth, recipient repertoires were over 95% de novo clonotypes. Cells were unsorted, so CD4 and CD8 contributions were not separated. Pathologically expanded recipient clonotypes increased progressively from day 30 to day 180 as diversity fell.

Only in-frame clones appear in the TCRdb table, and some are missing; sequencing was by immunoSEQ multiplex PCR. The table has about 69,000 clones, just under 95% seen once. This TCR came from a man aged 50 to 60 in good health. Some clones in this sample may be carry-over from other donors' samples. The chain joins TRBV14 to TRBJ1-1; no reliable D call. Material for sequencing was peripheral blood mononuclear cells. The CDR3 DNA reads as TGTGCCAGCAGCCCCTCTTTACCTTTGAACACTGAAGCTTTCTTT. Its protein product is CASSPSLPLNTEAFF.